This T cell receptor beta chain stems from a study of OX40 agonist ivuxolimab in advanced cancers. Study summary: Antecedent anti-PD-1, anti-PD-L1 or anti-CTLA-4 therapy was permissible, with roughly 40% having received some. Overall study results and limits: CD4+ T cells averaged fewer expanded clones than CD8+ T cells. The work left the antigen specificity of expanded peripheral T cells undetermined.

Regarding this clone: The antigen is undetermined.

This table comes from immunoSEQ multiplex PCR, and its TCRdb copy is limited to in-frame clones, with some not included. The sample consists of over 15,000 clones, 60% to 70% of them appearing once. The sequence came from an adult with an advanced solid tumor such as melanoma, head and neck, liver or kidney cancer. The sequencing used CD4+ or CD8+ T cells sorted from blood, collected in a trial of the OX40 agonist ivuxolimab.

The CDR3 sequence: CASSVEAGVTDTQYF. The CDR3 DNA sequence: TGTGCCAGCAGCGTAGAGGCAGGGGTCACAGATACGCAGTATTTT. This sequence joins TRBV9 and TRBJ2-3; D perhaps matches TRBD1 (6 bases). CDR1 and CDR2 (germline): SGDLS, YYNGEE. V lost 0 bases to trimming and J lost 2 bases, with 10 bases between them. The CDR3 is 15 residues long.